Included here is one T cell receptor (beta chain) sequence, with context. Its antigen is currently not known. No base-level quality is on record; no much larger clone is a single base apart. These data belong to a study of T cell repertoires in cytomegalovirus infection (dated 2019 in TCRdb). Regarding the complete study: Because public TCR beta signatures pointed to carriage of CMV infection together with the matching HLA type, the HLA type of each donor mattered for the analysis. Study-wide conclusions, independent of this receptor: In both this cohort and an independent roughly 400-donor cohort, the cumulative frequency of public TCR beta family members distinguished carriers of CMV infection plus the relevant HLA type. The ex vivo response was dominated by HLA-C-restricted CMV-specific TCR beta clonotypes, which also provided the single most frequent clonotype in two of eight donors.

From cysteine to phenylalanine, the CDR3 is 13 amino acids long. CDR3 DNA is the only sequence kept; it has 39 bases, read in frame from the first base. V and J are truncated by 3 bases and 2 bases respectively, leaving an intervening sequence of 8 bases. CDR1 and CDR2, per the germline V gene, are SGHRS and YFSETQ. Instrument used: Illumina HiSeq 1500. TCRdb handled the public reads itself, with Q25 trimming in fastp and clone calling in MiXCR, and kept productive beta chains. Rows matching on CDR3 protein sequence are summarized as one entry with the most common DNA and genes. A total of around 280,000 distinct CDR3 sequences appear in this sample, around 10% of them only once. Around 2.4% of the sample rests with the top ten.

Material: PBMCs. The receptor chain draws on TRBV5-1 and TRBJ2-5; a confident D gene designation cannot be given. This clonotype was obtained from a human donor in good health (CMV status not recorded). Some clones in this sample may be carry-over from other donors' samples. The CDR3 reads as follows: CASSYDRQETQYF. The DNA is TGCGCCAGCAGCTACGACCGGCAAGAGACCCAGTACTTC.